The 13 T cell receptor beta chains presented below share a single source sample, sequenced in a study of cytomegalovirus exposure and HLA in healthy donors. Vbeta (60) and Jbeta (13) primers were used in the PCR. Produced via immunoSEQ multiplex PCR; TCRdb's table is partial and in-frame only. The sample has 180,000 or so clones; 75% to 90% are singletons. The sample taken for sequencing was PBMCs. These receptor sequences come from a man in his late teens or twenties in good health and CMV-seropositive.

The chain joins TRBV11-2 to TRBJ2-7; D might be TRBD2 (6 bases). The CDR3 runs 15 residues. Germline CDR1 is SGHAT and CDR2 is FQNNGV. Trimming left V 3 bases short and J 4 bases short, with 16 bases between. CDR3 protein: CASSFPSGLQYEQYF. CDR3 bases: TGTGCCAGCAGCTTTCCTTCGGGACTCCAATACGAGCAGTACTTC.

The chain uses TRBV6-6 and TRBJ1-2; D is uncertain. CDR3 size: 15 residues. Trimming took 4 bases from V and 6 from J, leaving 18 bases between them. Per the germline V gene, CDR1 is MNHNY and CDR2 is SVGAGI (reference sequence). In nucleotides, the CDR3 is TGTGCCAGCAGTTTCCCCTCCGGGGAGGAAGATGGCTACACCTTC. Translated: CASSFPSGEEDGYTF.

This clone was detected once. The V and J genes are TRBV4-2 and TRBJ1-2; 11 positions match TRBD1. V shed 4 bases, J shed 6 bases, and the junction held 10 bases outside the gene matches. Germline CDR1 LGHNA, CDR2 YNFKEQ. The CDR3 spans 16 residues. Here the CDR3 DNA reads TGTGCCAGCAGCCGAGAAGTGGGACAGGGGGGAGATGGCTACACCTTC. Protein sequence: CASSREVGQGGDGYTF.

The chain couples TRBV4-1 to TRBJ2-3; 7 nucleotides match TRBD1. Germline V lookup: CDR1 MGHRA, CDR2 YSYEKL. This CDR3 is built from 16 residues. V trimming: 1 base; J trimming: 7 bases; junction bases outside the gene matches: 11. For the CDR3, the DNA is TGCGCCAGCAGCCAAGTCTCAGGACAGGAAGTGTATACGCAGTATTTT. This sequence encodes CASSQVSGQEVYTQYF.

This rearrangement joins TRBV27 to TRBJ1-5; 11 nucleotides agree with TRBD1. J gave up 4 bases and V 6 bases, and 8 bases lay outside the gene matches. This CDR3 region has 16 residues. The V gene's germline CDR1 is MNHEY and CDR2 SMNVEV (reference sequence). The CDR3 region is CASRRTGGGKNQPQHF. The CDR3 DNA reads TGTGCCAGCAGGCGGACAGGGGGCGGTAAAAATCAGCCCCAGCATTTT.

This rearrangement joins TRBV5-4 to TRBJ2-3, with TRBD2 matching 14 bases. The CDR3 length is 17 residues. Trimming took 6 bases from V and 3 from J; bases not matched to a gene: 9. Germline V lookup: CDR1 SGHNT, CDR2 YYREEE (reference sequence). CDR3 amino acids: CASTKEGLAGETDTQYF. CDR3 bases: TGTGCCAGCACCAAGGAGGGACTAGCGGGGGAAACAGATACGCAGTATTTT. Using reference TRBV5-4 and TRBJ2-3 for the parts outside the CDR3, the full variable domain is ETGVTQSPTHLIKTRGQQVTLRCSSQSGHNTVSWYQQALGQGPQFIFQYYREEENGRGNFPPRFSGLQFPNYSSELNVNALELDDSALYLCASTKEGLAGETDTQYFGPGTRLTVL.

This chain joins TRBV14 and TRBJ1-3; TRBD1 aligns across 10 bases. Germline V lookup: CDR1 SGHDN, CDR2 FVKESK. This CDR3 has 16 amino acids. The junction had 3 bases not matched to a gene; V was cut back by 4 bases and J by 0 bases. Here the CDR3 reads CASSLRDRGSGNTIYF. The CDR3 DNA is TGTGCCAGCAGCCTTCGGGACAGGGGCTCTGGAAACACCATATATTTT.

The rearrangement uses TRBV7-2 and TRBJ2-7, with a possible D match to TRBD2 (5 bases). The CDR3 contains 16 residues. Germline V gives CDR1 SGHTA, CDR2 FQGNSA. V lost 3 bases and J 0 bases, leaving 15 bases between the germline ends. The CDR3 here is CASSFSFEGYSYEQYF. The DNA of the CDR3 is TGTGCCAGCAGCTTCAGTTTTGAGGGTTACTCCTACGAGCAGTACTTC.

CDR3 sequence: CASLQRGTYNEQFF. CDR3 sequence (DNA): TGTGCCAGCCTACAGCGGGGCACCTACAATGAGCAGTTCTTC. This chain joins TRBV5-5 and TRBJ2-1; TRBD2 matches at 7 bases. Germline CDR1 reads SGHKS; CDR2 reads YYEKEE (reference sequence). V gave up 7 bases and J gave up 2 bases; unmatched junction bases: 6. The CDR3 length is 14 residues.

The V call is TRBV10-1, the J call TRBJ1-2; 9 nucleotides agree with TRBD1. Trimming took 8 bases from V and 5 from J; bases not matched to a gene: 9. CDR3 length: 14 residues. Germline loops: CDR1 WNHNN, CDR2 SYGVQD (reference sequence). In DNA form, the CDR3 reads TGCGCCAGCTGTTACCGGGACAGGGATTATGGCTACACCTTC. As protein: CASCYRDRDYGYTF.

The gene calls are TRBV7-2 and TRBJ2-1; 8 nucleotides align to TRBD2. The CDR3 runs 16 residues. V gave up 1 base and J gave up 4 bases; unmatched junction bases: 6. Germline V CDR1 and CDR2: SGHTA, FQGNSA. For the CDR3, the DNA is TGTGCCAGCAGCTTAGGGGGGACTAGGGCATACAATGAGCAGTTCTTC. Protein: CASSLGGTRAYNEQFF.

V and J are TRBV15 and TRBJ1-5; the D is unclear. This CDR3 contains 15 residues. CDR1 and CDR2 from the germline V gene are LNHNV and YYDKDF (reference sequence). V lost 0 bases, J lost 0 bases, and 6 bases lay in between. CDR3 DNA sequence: TGTGCCACCAGCAGAGAACAGCTTAGCAATCAGCCCCAGCATTTT. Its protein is CATSREQLSNQPQHF.

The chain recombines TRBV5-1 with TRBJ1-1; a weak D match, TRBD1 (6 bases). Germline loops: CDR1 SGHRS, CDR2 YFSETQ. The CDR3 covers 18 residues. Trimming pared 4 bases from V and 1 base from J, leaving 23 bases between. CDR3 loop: CASSPITGSLSGNTEAFF. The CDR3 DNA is TGCGCCAGCAGCCCAATCACAGGGTCCCTAAGCGGGAACACTGAAGCTTTCTTT.